This is a list of T cell receptor beta chains from one sample in a study of OX40 agonist ivuxolimab in advanced cancers. Here immunoSEQ multiplex PCR was the method, and the copy in TCRdb shows in-frame clones only, minus some. The data hold about 77,000 clones, with roughly nine tenths observed a single time. Sequences were derived from CD4+ or CD8+ T cells sorted from blood, sampled in a trial of the OX40 agonist ivuxolimab. These TCRs come from an adult with an advanced solid tumor such as melanoma, head and neck, liver or kidney cancer. Each CDR3 is given with its conserved first and last residue. D genes are given only for firm matches. Clone size appears in some rows only: once, few, many, or a class for an expanded clone.

J gene: TRBJ1-1
clone size: NA
D gene: NA
V gene: TRBV6-6
CDR3 protein: CASSLMGVSTEAFF
CDR3 DNA: TGTGCCAGCAGTCTCATGGGGGTGAGCACTGAAGCTTTCTTT

J gene: TRBJ2-5
clone size: NA
D gene: NA
V gene: TRBV30
CDR3 protein: CACSGSQETQYF
CDR3 DNA: TGTGCCTGTTCCGGGTCCCAAGAGACCCAGTACTTC

J gene: TRBJ2-3
clone size: NA
D gene: TRBD2
V gene: TRBV11-1
CDR3 protein: CASSFGTSGGSTDTQYF
CDR3 DNA: TGTGCCAGCAGCTTTGGGACTAGCGGGGGGTCGACAGATACGCAGTATTTT

J gene: TRBJ2-1
clone size: NA
D gene: TRBD2
V gene: TRBV29-1
CDR3 protein: CSVLLPWTSGATSSYNEQFF
CDR3 DNA: TGCAGCGTCCTACTCCCCTGGACTAGCGGGGCCACGAGCTCCTACAATGAGCAGTTCTTC

J gene: TRBJ2-7
clone size: NA
D gene: NA
V gene: TRBV27
CDR3 protein: CASSPLGGGRAYEQYF
CDR3 DNA: TGTGCCAGCAGTCCCCTCGGAGGGGGGCGCGCCTACGAGCAGTACTTC

J gene: TRBJ2-5
clone size: NA
D gene: TRBD2
V gene: TRBV6-1
CDR3 protein: CASSEFGGYQETQYF
CDR3 DNA: TGTGCCAGCAGTGAGTTCGGGGGGTACCAAGAGACCCAGTACTTC

J gene: TRBJ1-3
clone size: NA
D gene: NA
V gene: TRBV6-1
CDR3 protein: CASRTQVGGGNTIYF
CDR3 DNA: TGTGCCAGCAGAACCCAGGTGGGAGGTGGAAACACCATATATTTT

J gene: TRBJ2-7
clone size: NA
D gene: NA
V gene: TRBV7-2
CDR3 protein: CASSSTCNYNRYF
CDR3 DNA: TGTGCCAGCAGCAGTACGTGTAACTATAATCGGTACTTC

J gene: TRBJ2-7
clone size: NA
D gene: NA
V gene: TRBV5-5
CDR3 protein: CASSLEPGFYEQYF
CDR3 DNA: TGTGCCAGCAGCTTGGAGCCAGGGTTCTACGAGCAGTACTTC

J gene: TRBJ1-2
clone size: NA
D gene: NA
V gene: TRBV30
CDR3 protein: CAWSPWAGGYTF
CDR3 DNA: TGTGCCTGGAGTCCCTGGGCCGGTGGCTACACCTTC

J gene: TRBJ2-1
clone size: NA
D gene: NA
V gene: TRBV2
CDR3 protein: CASSGERVRAYNEQFF
CDR3 DNA: TGTGCCAGCAGTGGAGAGCGGGTGCGGGCCTACAATGAGCAGTTCTTC

J gene: TRBJ2-2
clone size: NA
D gene: TRBD1
V gene: TRBV10-3
CDR3 protein: CAISEGYRGPPNTGELFF
CDR3 DNA: TGTGCCATCAGTGAGGGCTACAGGGGCCCCCCGAACACCGGGGAGCTGTTTTTT

J gene: TRBJ2-1
clone size: NA
D gene: TRBD2
V gene: TRBV5-1
CDR3 protein: CASRPAGNSYNEQFF
CDR3 DNA: TGCGCCAGCAGGCCAGCGGGAAATTCCTACAATGAGCAGTTCTTC

J gene: TRBJ1-1
clone size: once
D gene: NA
V gene: TRBV4-1
CDR3 protein: CASGGDIHRETEAFF
CDR3 DNA: TGCGCCAGCGGAGGGGACATACACAGGGAAACTGAAGCTTTCTTT

J gene: TRBJ1-1
clone size: NA
D gene: NA
V gene: TRBV30
CDR3 protein: CAWSVLGKGGTEAFF
CDR3 DNA: TGTGCCTGGAGTGTACTAGGTAAAGGGGGCACTGAAGCTTTCTTT

J gene: TRBJ1-2
clone size: NA
D gene: TRBD1
V gene: TRBV19
CDR3 protein: CASSERTGRRSYGYTF
CDR3 DNA: TGTGCCAGTAGTGAAAGGACAGGGCGGCGCTCTTATGGCTACACCTTC

J gene: TRBJ1-1
clone size: NA
D gene: NA
V gene: TRBV14
CDR3 protein: CASSQWTLGGTEAFF
CDR3 DNA: TGTGCCAGCAGCCAATGGACTCTCGGGGGGACTGAAGCTTTCTTT

J gene: TRBJ1-1
clone size: NA
D gene: NA
V gene: TRBV6-1
CDR3 protein: CASKEAINTEAFF
CDR3 DNA: TGTGCCAGCAAGGAGGCCATAAACACTGAAGCTTTCTTT

J gene: TRBJ2-1
clone size: NA
D gene: TRBD2
V gene: TRBV30
CDR3 protein: CAWRRKRETYNEQFF
CDR3 DNA: TGTGCCTGGAGGAGGAAGCGGGAGACCTACAATGAGCAGTTCTTC

J gene: TRBJ2-5
clone size: NA
D gene: NA
V gene: TRBV6-5
CDR3 protein: CASSHSETQYF
CDR3 DNA: TGTGCCAGCAGTCATTCAGAGACCCAGTACTTC

J gene: TRBJ2-6
clone size: once
D gene: NA
V gene: TRBV5-1
CDR3 protein: CASFSGANVLTF
CDR3 DNA: TGCGCCAGTTTTTCTGGGGCCAACGTCCTGACTTTC

J gene: TRBJ2-5
clone size: NA
D gene: TRBD2
V gene: TRBV18
CDR3 protein: CASRAGVQETQYF
CDR3 DNA: TGTGCCAGCAGAGCGGGGGTCCAAGAGACCCAGTACTTC

J gene: TRBJ1-1
clone size: NA
D gene: NA
V gene: TRBV5-4
CDR3 protein: CASSPGGEAQNTEAFF
CDR3 DNA: TGTGCCAGCAGCCCTGGAGGAGAGGCCCAGAATACTGAAGCTTTCTTT

J gene: TRBJ1-2
clone size: NA
D gene: NA
V gene: TRBV11-2
CDR3 protein: CASSPLTPRNYGYTF
CDR3 DNA: TGTGCCAGCAGCCCACTAACTCCGCGAAACTATGGCTACACCTTC

J gene: TRBJ2-7
clone size: NA
D gene: TRBD1
V gene: TRBV27
CDR3 protein: CASSLYRGLPYEQYF
CDR3 DNA: TGTGCCAGCAGTTTATATAGGGGGCTCCCCTACGAGCAGTACTTC

J gene: TRBJ2-5
clone size: NA
D gene: TRBD2
V gene: TRBV13
CDR3 protein: CASSFSRFSGRGQETQYF
CDR3 DNA: TGTGCCAGCAGCTTCAGCCGGTTTAGCGGGAGGGGGCAAGAGACCCAGTACTTC

J gene: TRBJ1-6
clone size: NA
D gene: TRBD1
V gene: TRBV6-6
CDR3 protein: CAGGTANSPLHF
CDR3 DNA: TGTGCCGGCGGGACAGCCAATTCACCCCTCCACTTT

J gene: TRBJ2-1
clone size: NA
D gene: NA
V gene: TRBV18
CDR3 protein: CASSPVGSTIGQFF
CDR3 DNA: TGTGCCAGCTCACCAGTTGGGAGTACAATTGGGCAGTTCTTC

J gene: TRBJ2-1
clone size: NA
D gene: NA
V gene: TRBV5-1
CDR3 protein: CASHTSGAREQFF
CDR3 DNA: TGCGCCAGCCACACCTCGGGGGCGCGTGAGCAGTTCTTC

J gene: TRBJ1-5
clone size: NA
D gene: NA
V gene: TRBV19
CDR3 protein: CATRGITGSNQPQHF
CDR3 DNA: TGTGCCACCCGCGGTATTACAGGGAGCAATCAGCCCCAGCATTTT

J gene: TRBJ2-2
clone size: NA
D gene: NA
V gene: TRBV5-1
CDR3 protein: CASSLDPGSGELFF
CDR3 DNA: TGCGCCAGCAGCTTGGATCCGGGGAGCGGGGAGCTGTTTTTT

J gene: TRBJ2-1
clone size: NA
D gene: NA
V gene: TRBV27
CDR3 protein: CASSLPDKGNYNEQFF
CDR3 DNA: TGTGCCAGCAGTTTACCTGACAAGGGGAACTACAATGAGCAGTTCTTC

J gene: TRBJ2-2
clone size: once
D gene: NA
V gene: TRBV4-1
CDR3 protein: CASSVARGHSGELFF
CDR3 DNA: TGCGCCAGCAGCGTTGCGCGGGGGCATAGCGGGGAGCTGTTTTTT

J gene: TRBJ1-3
clone size: once
D gene: NA
V gene: TRBV11-2
CDR3 protein: CASSLSTGEGNTIYF
CDR3 DNA: TGTGCCAGCAGCTTATCCACGGGAGAAGGAAACACCATATATTTT

J gene: TRBJ2-6
clone size: NA
D gene: NA
V gene: TRBV5-1
CDR3 protein: CASKLSSGANVLTF
CDR3 DNA: TGCGCCAGCAAACTGAGCTCTGGGGCCAACGTCCTGACTTTC

J gene: TRBJ1-2
clone size: NA
D gene: NA
V gene: TRBV5-1
CDR3 protein: CASSLATASSNGYTF
CDR3 DNA: TGCGCCAGCAGCTTGGCGACAGCCAGTAGTAATGGCTACACCTTC

J gene: TRBJ1-2
clone size: NA
D gene: NA
V gene: TRBV6-6
CDR3 protein: CASSSTNYGYTF
CDR3 DNA: TGTGCCAGCAGTTCGACCAACTATGGCTACACCTTC

J gene: TRBJ1-3
clone size: NA
D gene: TRBD1
V gene: TRBV18
CDR3 protein: CASSQNTGDAGNTIYF
CDR3 DNA: TGTGCCAGCTCACAGAACACAGGGGACGCTGGAAACACCATATATTTT

J gene: TRBJ1-1
clone size: few
D gene: NA
V gene: TRBV2
CDR3 protein: CASGGTEAFF
CDR3 DNA: TGTGCCAGCGGAGGGACTGAAGCTTTCTTT

J gene: TRBJ2-3
clone size: NA
D gene: NA
V gene: TRBV5-4
CDR3 protein: CASSSGTPLPTDTQYF
CDR3 DNA: TGTGCCAGCAGCTCCGGGACCCCATTACCCACAGATACGCAGTATTTT